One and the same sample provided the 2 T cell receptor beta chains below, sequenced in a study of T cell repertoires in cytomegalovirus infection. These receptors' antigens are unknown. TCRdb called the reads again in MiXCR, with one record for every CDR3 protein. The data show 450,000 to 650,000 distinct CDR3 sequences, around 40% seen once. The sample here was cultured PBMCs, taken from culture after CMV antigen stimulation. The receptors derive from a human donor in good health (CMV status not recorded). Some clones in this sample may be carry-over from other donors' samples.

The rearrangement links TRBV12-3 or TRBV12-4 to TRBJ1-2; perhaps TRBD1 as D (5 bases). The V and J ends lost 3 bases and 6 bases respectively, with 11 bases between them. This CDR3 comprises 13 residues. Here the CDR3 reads CASSFRGIDGYTF. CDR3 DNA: TGTGCCAGCAGTTTTCGGGGGATTGATGGCTACACCTTC.

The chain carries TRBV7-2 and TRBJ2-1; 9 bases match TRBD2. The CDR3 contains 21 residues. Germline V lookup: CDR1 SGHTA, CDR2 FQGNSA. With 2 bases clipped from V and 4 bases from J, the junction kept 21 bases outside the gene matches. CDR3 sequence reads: CASSLIPPLAGTFVVYNEQFF. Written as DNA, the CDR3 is TGTGCCAGCAGCTTAATCCCCCCGCTAGCGGGAACCTTTGTGGTATACAATGAGCAGTTCTTC.